These 13 T cell receptor beta chains share one sample of origin, sequenced in a study of OX40 agonist ivuxolimab in advanced cancers. Profiling relied on immunoSEQ multiplex PCR, and the TCRdb table lists in-frame clones only, not all of them. The sample has roughly 53,000 clones, less than 90% seen once. Here the sequenced sample was CD4+ or CD8+ T cells sorted from blood, taken in a trial of the OX40 agonist ivuxolimab. Receptor source: an adult with an advanced solid tumor such as melanoma, head and neck, liver or kidney cancer.

The rearrangement links TRBV30 to TRBJ2-1; D may be TRBD1 or TRBD2 (6 bases each). The CDR3 sequence is 15 residues long. Germline CDR1 reads GTSNPN; CDR2 reads SVGIG (reference sequence). The V end lost 0 bases, the J end lost 6 bases, and 15 bases lay between the germline ends. The CDR3: CAWSVLGGRRNEQFF. The CDR3 bases are TGTGCCTGGAGTGTATTGGGGGGCCGGCGCAATGAGCAGTTCTTC.

J is TRBJ2-5 and V is TRBV6-6; D remains ambiguous. Deletions cut 6 bases from V and 9 bases from J, with 17 bases between. This CDR3 is built from 13 residues. Germline CDR1 reads MNHNY; CDR2 reads SVGAGI (reference sequence). The CDR3 here is CASSAWGGDSQYF. CDR3 DNA: TGTGCCAGCAGCGCTTGGGGTGGTGATTCCCAGTACTTC.

This chain joins TRBV2 and TRBJ2-7; 12 nucleotides agree with TRBD2. The CDR3 length is 13 residues. The germline V gene encodes CDR1 SNHLY and CDR2 FYNNEI. The CDR3 loop reads CATRLAGVGEQYF. The CDR3 coding sequence is TGTGCTACCCGACTAGCGGGAGTTGGGGAGCAGTACTTC.

The chain recombines TRBV5-1 with TRBJ2-1; TRBD2 agrees at 10 bases. CDR3 length: 15 amino acids. The V gene's germline CDR1 is SGHRS and CDR2 YFSETQ. The V segment lost 3 bases and the J segment 6 bases; nucleotides outside the gene matches: 6. Here the CDR3 reads CASSSAQREGNEQFF. The DNA of the CDR3 is TGCGCCAGCAGCTCCGCGCAGCGGGAGGGCAATGAGCAGTTCTTC.

This chain links TRBV7-6 with TRBJ2-5; D may be TRBD1 (5 bases). CDR1 and CDR2 (germline): SGHVS, FNYEAQ. V lost 4 bases and J lost 5, with 17 bases in between. The CDR3 length is 15 residues. CDR3 nucleotides: TGTGCCAGCAGCTCAACGACAGAGCGCCAGGAGACCCAGTACTTC. This sequence encodes CASSSTTERQETQYF.

Only one count was recorded for this clone. The CDR3 coding sequence is TGCAGCGTTGAGACGGGGCGTAGGGCCTACAATGAGCAGTTCTTC. Amino acids: CSVETGRRAYNEQFF. The chain carries TRBV29-1 and TRBJ2-1; D may be TRBD1 or TRBD2 (5 bases each). There are 15 residues in the CDR3. With 3 bases removed from V and 2 bases from J, the gap between germline ends came to 14 bases. CDR1 is SQVTM and CDR2 is ANQGSEA in the germline V gene.

The chain has TRBV4-3 and TRBJ2-7, with no clear D. The CDR3 contains 11 residues. Germline V gene data show CDR1 as LGHNA and CDR2 as YSLEER. The V and J ends lost 4 bases and 11 bases respectively, with 12 bases between them. CDR3 region: CASSRWAGKYF. The CDR3 DNA reads as TGCGCCAGCAGCCGATGGGCAGGTAAGTACTTC.

The V and J genes are TRBV7-3 and TRBJ2-2; D is uncertain. This CDR3 region has 15 residues. Germline CDR1 is SGHTA and CDR2 is FQGTGA. The V and J ends lost 2 bases and 6 bases respectively, with 13 bases between them. Written as DNA, the CDR3 is TGTGCCAGCAGCTTAGCAGGATTAGCTTCCGGGGAGCTGTTTTTT. It is translated as CASSLAGLASGELFF.

The J gene is TRBJ2-2, the V gene TRBV28; no clear D gene. This CDR3 region has 11 residues. Between the trimmed V and J ends, which lost 4 bases and 7 bases, there was a span of 4 bases. Germline values: CDR1 MDHEN, CDR2 SYDVKM. The CDR3 region is CASSSFGELFF. In DNA form, the CDR3 reads TGTGCCAGCAGTTCATTCGGGGAGCTGTTTTTT.

The chain links TRBV7-9 to TRBJ1-6, with 7 bases matching TRBD1. Trimming removed 5 bases from V and 7 bases from J; junction bases left unmatched: 8. There are 15 residues in the CDR3. In germline, CDR1 is SEHNR, CDR2 FQNEAQ (reference sequence). CDR3 in DNA: TGTGCCAGCAGCCGGGAAGGGGGCAGCAATTCACCCCTCCACTTT. As protein: CASSREGGSNSPLHF.

V is TRBV28 and J is TRBJ2-3; the D gene could be TRBD1 or TRBD2 (5 bases each). CDR1 and CDR2 (germline): MDHEN, SYDVKM. This CDR3 spans 13 amino acids. V was pared by 6 bases and J by 1 base, with 8 bases between. The CDR3 sequence: CASRRGGTDTQYF. DNA for the CDR3: TGTGCCAGCAGGAGGGGCGGCACAGATACGCAGTATTTT.

This chain joins TRBV5-1 and TRBJ1-5; the D gene is possibly TRBD1 (5 bases). This CDR3 region has 15 residues. CDR1 and CDR2 from the germline V gene are SGHRS and YFSETQ. V was clipped by 0 bases and J by 2 bases, with 9 bases between them. Written as DNA, the CDR3 is TGCGCCAGCAGCTTGGCGGGGCAGGGCAATCAGCCCCAGCATTTT. This translates into CASSLAGQGNQPQHF.

V gene TRBV9 combines with J gene TRBJ2-3, with 9 bases that match TRBD2. The CDR3 has 15 amino acids. The V segment lost 4 bases and the J segment 6 bases; nucleotides outside the gene matches: 9. Germline V gives CDR1 SGDLS, CDR2 YYNGEE. CDR3 nucleotides: TGTGCCAGCAGCCCTCGGACTAGCGTATTGGATACGCAGTATTTT. It encodes CASSPRTSVLDTQYF.